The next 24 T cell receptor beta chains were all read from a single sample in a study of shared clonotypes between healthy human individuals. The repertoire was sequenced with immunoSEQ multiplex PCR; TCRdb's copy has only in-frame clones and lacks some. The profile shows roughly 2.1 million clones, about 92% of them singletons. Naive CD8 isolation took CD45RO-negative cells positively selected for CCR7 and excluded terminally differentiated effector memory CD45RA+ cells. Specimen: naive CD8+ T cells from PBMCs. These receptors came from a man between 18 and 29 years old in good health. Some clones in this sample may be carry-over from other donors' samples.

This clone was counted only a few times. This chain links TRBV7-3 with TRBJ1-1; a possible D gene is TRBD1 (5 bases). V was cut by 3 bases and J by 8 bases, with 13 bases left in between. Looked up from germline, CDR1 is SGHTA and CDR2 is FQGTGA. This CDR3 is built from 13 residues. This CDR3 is CASSFRTGDEAFF. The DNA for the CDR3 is TGTGCCAGCAGCTTCCGAACAGGTGACGAAGCTTTCTTT.

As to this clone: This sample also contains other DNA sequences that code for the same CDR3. CDR3 amino acids: CASSPRGTDTQYF. The CDR3 coding sequence is TGTGCCAGCAGTCCCCGGGGCACAGATACGCAGTATTTT. The genes are TRBV7-9 and TRBJ2-3; D not resolved. The CDR3 extends over 13 amino acids. The V gene lost 6 bases and the J gene lost 1 base, with 8 bases spanning the gap. Germline CDR1 reads SEHNR; CDR2 reads FQNEAQ (reference sequence). The variable domain in full, completed from reference TRBV7-9 and TRBJ2-3, reads DTGVSQNPRHKITKRGQNVTFRCDPISEHNRLYWYRQTLGQGPEFLTYFQNEAQLEKSRLLSDRFSAERPKGSFSTLEIQRTEQGDSAMYLCASSPRGTDTQYFGPGTRLTVL.

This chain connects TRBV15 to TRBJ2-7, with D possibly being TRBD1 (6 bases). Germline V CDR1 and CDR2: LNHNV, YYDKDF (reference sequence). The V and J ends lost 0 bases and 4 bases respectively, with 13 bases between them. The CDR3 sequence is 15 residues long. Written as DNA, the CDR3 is TGTGCCACCAGCAGAGAATTTGTACAGGGATACGAGCAGTACTTC. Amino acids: CATSREFVQGYEQYF.

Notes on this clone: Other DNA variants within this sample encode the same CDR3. The chain's CDR3 is CASSLGGSNYGYTF. CDR3 coding DNA: TGTGCCAGCAGTTTGGGAGGATCTAACTATGGCTACACCTTC. The J gene is TRBJ1-2, the V gene TRBV27; D call uncertain. Germline CDR1 MNHEY, CDR2 SMNVEV (reference sequence). The CDR3 runs to 14 residues. V lost 3 bases, J lost 0 bases, and 8 bases lay in between.

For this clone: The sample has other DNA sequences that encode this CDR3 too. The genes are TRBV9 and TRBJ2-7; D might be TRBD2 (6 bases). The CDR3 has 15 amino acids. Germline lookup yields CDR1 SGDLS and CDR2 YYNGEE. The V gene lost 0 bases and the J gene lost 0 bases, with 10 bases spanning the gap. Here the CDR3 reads CASSVGVAVSYEQYF. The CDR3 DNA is TGTGCCAGCAGCGTAGGGGTAGCGGTCTCCTACGAGCAGTACTTC.

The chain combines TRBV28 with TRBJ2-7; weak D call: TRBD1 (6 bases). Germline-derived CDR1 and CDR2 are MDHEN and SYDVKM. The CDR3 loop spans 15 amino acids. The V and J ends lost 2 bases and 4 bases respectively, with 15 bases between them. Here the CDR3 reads CASSLQSGALYEQYF. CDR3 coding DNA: TGTGCCAGCAGTTTACAGTCAGGGGCATTATACGAGCAGTACTTC.

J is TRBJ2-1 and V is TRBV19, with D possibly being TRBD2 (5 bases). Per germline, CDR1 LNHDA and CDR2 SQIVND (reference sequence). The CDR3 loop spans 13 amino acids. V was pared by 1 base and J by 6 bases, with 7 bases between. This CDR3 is CASSIGTPNEQFF. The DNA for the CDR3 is TGTGCCAGTAGTATAGGGACTCCCAATGAGCAGTTCTTC.

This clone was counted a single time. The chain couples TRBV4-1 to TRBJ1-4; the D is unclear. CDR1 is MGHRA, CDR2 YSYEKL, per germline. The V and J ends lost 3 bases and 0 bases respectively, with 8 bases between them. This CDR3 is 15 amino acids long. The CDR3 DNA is TGCGCCAGCAGCCACGTCTCGGCAACTAATGAAAAACTGTTTTTT. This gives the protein CASSHVSATNEKLFF.

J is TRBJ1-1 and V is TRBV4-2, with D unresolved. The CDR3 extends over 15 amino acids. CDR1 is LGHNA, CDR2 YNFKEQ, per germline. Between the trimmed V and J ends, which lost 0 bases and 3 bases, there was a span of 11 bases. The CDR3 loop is CASSQDDRSDTEAFF. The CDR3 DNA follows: TGTGCCAGCAGCCAAGATGACCGGTCGGACACTGAAGCTTTCTTT.

The CDR3 nucleotides are TGTGCCAGCAAGGACTTAGATACGCAGTATTTT. Its translation: CASKDLDTQYF. The V call is TRBV28, the J call TRBJ2-3; D perhaps matches TRBD2 (5 bases). Germline values: CDR1 MDHEN, CDR2 SYDVKM. The CDR3 consists of 11 residues. V lost 7 bases and J lost 5, with 7 bases in between.

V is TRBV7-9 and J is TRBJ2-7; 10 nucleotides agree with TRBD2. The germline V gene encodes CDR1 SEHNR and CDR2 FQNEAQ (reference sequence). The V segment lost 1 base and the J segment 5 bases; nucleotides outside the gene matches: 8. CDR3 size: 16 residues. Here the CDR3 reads CASSLVGASGSHEQYF. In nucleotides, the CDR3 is TGTGCCAGCAGCTTAGTTGGAGCTAGCGGGAGCCACGAGCAGTACTTC.

The CDR3 here is CASSEALGYEQYF. As DNA, the CDR3 is TGTGCCAGCAGTGAAGCGCTTGGGTACGAGCAGTACTTC. V gene TRBV2 combines with J gene TRBJ2-7; D gene uncertain. The germline V gene has CDR1 SNHLY and CDR2 FYNNEI. Trimming cost V 0 bases and J 4 bases, with 7 bases left between them. The CDR3 loop spans 13 amino acids. Based on the CDR3 plus reference TRBV2 and TRBJ2-7, the full variable domain is EPEVTQTPSHQVTQMGQEVILRCVPISNHLYFYWYRQILGQKVEFLVSFYNNEISEKSEIFDDQFSVERPDGSNFTLKIRSTKLEDSAMYFCASSEALGYEQYFGPGTRLTVT.

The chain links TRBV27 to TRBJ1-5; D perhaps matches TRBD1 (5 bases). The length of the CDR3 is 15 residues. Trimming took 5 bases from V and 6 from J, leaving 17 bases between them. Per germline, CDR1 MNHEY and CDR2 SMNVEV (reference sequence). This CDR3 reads CASSPQGWNIQPQHF. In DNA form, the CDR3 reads TGTGCCAGCAGTCCCCAGGGTTGGAACATTCAGCCCCAGCATTTT.

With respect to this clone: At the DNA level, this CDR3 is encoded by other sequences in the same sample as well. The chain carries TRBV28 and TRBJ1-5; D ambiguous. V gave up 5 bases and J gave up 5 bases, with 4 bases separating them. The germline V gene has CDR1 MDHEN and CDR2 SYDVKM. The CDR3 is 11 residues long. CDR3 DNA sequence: TGTGCCAGCAGTCTCGATCAGCCCCAGCATTTT. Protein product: CASSLDQPQHF. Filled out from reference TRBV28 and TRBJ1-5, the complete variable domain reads DVKVTQSSRYLVKRTGEKVFLECVQDMDHENMFWYRQDPGLGLRLIYFSYDVKMKEKGDIPEGYSVSREKKERFSLILESASTNQTSMYLCASSLDQPQHFGDGTRLSIL.

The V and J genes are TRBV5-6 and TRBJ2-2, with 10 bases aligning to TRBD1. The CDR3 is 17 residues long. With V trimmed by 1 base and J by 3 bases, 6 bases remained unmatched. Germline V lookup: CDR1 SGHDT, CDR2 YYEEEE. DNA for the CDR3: TGTGCCAGCAGCTTGCTTAAAGGGACAGGGGACACCGGGGAGCTGTTTTTT. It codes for CASSLLKGTGDTGELFF.

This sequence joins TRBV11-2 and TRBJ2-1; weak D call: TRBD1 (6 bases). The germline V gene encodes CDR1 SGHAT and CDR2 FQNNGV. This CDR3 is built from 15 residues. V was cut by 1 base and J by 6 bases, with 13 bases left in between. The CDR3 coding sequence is TGTGCCAGCAGCTTAGGGTACAGGGTAGGCAATGAGCAGTTCTTC. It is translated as CASSLGYRVGNEQFF.

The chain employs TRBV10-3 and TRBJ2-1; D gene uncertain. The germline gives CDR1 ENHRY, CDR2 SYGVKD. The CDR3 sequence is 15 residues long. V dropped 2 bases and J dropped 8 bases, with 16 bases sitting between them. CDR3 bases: TGTGCCATCAGTGAGCCGGTGGATGGGCGCCATGAGCAGTTCTTC. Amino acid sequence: CAISEPVDGRHEQFF.

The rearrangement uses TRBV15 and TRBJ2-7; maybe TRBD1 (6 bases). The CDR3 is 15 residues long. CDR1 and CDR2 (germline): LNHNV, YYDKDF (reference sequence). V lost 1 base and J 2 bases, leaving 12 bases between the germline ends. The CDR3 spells CATSRGGGLTYEQYF. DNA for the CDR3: TGTGCCACCAGCAGAGGAGGGGGTCTAACCTACGAGCAGTACTTC.

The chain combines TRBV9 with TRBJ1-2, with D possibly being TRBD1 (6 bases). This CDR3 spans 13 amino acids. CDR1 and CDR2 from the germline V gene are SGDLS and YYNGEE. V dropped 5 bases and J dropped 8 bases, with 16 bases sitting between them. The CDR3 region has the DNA TGTGCCAGCAGTGAGGGGGAGGGACCGGGCTACACCTTC. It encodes CASSEGEGPGYTF.

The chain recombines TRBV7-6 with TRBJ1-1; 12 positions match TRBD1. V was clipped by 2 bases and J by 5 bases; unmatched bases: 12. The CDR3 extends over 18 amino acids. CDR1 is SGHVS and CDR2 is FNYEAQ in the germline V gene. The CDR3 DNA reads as TGTGCCAGCAGCTTATACGGGGGGACAGGGGGCTTTAGGACTGAAGCTTTCTTT. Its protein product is CASSLYGGTGGFRTEAFF.

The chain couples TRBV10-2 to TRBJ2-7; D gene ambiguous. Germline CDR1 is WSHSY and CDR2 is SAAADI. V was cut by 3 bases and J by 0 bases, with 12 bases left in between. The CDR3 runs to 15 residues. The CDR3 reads CASSELGPSSYEQYF. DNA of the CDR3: TGCGCCAGCAGTGAACTGGGCCCCTCCTCCTACGAGCAGTACTTC.

Here the CDR3 DNA reads TGTGCCAGCAGTTTAGCCCCGAAGGCGGCCTCCTACGAGCAGTACTTC. Encoded protein: CASSLAPKAASYEQYF. V is TRBV28 and J is TRBJ2-7; D not resolved. The CDR3 is 16 residues long. CDR1 is MDHEN, CDR2 SYDVKM, per germline. The germline V and J ends were trimmed by 2 bases and 0 bases, with 14 bases remaining between them.

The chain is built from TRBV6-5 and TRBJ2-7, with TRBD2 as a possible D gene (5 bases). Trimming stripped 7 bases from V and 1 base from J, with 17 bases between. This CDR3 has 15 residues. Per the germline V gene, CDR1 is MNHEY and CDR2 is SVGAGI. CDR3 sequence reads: CASTPTRALSYEQYF. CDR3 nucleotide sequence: TGTGCCAGCACCCCTACTAGGGCACTTTCCTACGAGCAGTACTTC.

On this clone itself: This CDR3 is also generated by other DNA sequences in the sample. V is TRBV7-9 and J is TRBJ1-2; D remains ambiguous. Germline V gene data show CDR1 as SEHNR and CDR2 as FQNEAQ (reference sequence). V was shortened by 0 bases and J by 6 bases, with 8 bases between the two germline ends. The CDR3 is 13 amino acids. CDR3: CASSLAGTHGYTF. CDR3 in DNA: TGTGCCAGCAGCTTAGCAGGAACGCATGGCTACACCTTC.